A selection of T cell receptor beta chains follows, all from one sample in a study of T cell responses to AZD1222 COVID-19 vaccine. Produced via immunoSEQ multiplex PCR; TCRdb's table is partial and in-frame only. The table has about 150,000 clones, about 93% seen once; the top ten hold 6% to 7.5%. The sample in question was peripheral blood, obtained 28 days after the second AZD1222 dose. These receptor sequences come from an adult who received the AZD1222 COVID-19 vaccine. The CDR3 runs from the conserved cysteine through the conserved F or W. The D gene is left open where the match is weak. The listing skips clone size in some rows; elsewhere it reads once, few, many or a size class.

CASSSGVGNTEAFF	TGTGCCAGCAGCTCAGGGGTCGGTAACACTGAAGCTTTCTTT	.	TRBJ1-1	TRBV11-2	.
CAINGGSSYEQYF	TGTGCCATCAACGGTGGCAGCTCCTACGAGCAGTACTTC	.	TRBJ2-7	TRBV10-3	.
CASRESAGWDSPLHF	TGTGCCAGCAGAGAATCGGCAGGATGGGATTCACCCCTCCACTTT	.	TRBJ1-6	TRBV7-2	.
CATHREGNTEAFF	TGTGCCACTCACCGCGAGGGTAACACTGAAGCTTTCTTT	once	TRBJ1-1	TRBV12-3/TRBV12-4	.
CASSYGMNTEAFF	TGTGCCAGCAGTTACGGCATGAACACTGAAGCTTTCTTT	.	TRBJ1-1	TRBV6-2/TRBV6-3	.
CAWSVLGGLNSPLHF	TGTGCCTGGAGTGTTCTGGGTGGCCTTAATTCACCCCTCCACTTT	.	TRBJ1-6	TRBV30	.
CASSSNNNQPQHF	TGTGCCAGCAGCTCGAACAACAATCAGCCCCAGCATTTT	.	TRBJ1-5	TRBV7-2	.
CASSLGFQETQYF	TGTGCCAGCAGCTTAGGCTTCCAAGAGACCCAGTACTTC	once	TRBJ2-5	TRBV7-3	.
CASSFDRGAGEQYF	TGTGCCAGCAGCTTCGACAGGGGGGCGGGAGAGCAGTACTTC	.	TRBJ2-7	TRBV11-2	TRBD1
CRARQGYEQYF	TGCAGGGCACGACAGGGCTACGAGCAGTACTTC	.	TRBJ2-7	TRBV20-1	TRBD1
CASSRRYMNKAFF	TGTGCCAGCAGCCGACGCTACATGAACAAAGCTTTCTTT	.	TRBJ1-1	TRBV7-9	.
CASSSSGANVLTF	TGTGCCAGCAGCTCTTCTGGGGCCAACGTCCTGACTTTC	few	TRBJ2-6	TRBV3-1/TRBV3-2	.
CAWSVQSNYGYTF	TGTGCCTGGAGTGTACAGAGTAACTATGGCTACACCTTC	few	TRBJ1-2	TRBV30	.
CASSSRKGGYEQYF	TGTGCCAGCAGCTCGCGTAAGGGGGGCTACGAGCAGTACTTC	.	TRBJ2-7	TRBV7-9	.
CASKVQGPSSGNTIYF	TGTGCCAGCAAGGTGCAGGGGCCAAGCTCTGGAAACACCATATATTTT	few	TRBJ1-3	TRBV28	.
CASSIYGTPNSPLHF	TGTGCCAGTAGTATATATGGGACACCCAATTCACCCCTCCACTTT	.	TRBJ1-6	TRBV19	.
CASSRQLTEAFF	TGTGCCAGCAGCCGACAGCTCACTGAAGCTTTCTTT	.	TRBJ1-1	TRBV6-2/TRBV6-3	.
CASSRVWGKHGYTF	TGCGCCAGCAGCCGCGTATGGGGAAAACATGGCTACACCTTC	.	TRBJ1-2	TRBV4-1	.
CASSQVVRTNYGYTF	TGCGCCAGCAGCCAAGTGGTCAGAACTAACTATGGCTACACCTTC	.	TRBJ1-2	TRBV4-1	.
CSVELVSIHNEQFF	TGCAGCGTTGAGCTCGTCTCCATACACAATGAGCAGTTCTTC	.	TRBJ2-1	TRBV29-1	.
CASSLNRGYMGTDTQYF	TGTGCCAGCAGCTTAAACAGGGGGTATATGGGCACAGATACGCAGTATTTT	.	TRBJ2-3	TRBV7-9	TRBD1
CASSIGVSPLHF	TGTGCCAGTAGTATAGGAGTGTCACCCCTCCACTTT	.	TRBJ1-6	TRBV19	.
CASRTFGQGLGEQYF	TGTGCCAGCAGAACTTTCGGACAGGGACTTGGGGAGCAGTACTTC	.	TRBJ2-7	TRBV5-4	TRBD1
CASWGGSSNQPQHF	TGTGCCAGTTGGGGCGGCAGCAGCAATCAGCCCCAGCATTTT	.	TRBJ1-5	TRBV19	.
CATTTDYEQYF	TGCGCCACCACGACTGACTACGAGCAGTACTTC	.	TRBJ2-7	TRBV10-2	.
CASSPYISSTDTQYF	TGTGCCAGCTCCCCCTACATCTCCTCCACAGATACGCAGTATTTT	.	TRBJ2-3	TRBV27	.
CATSLAENSPLHF	TGTGCCACCTCCTTAGCCGAGAATTCACCCCTCCACTTT	.	TRBJ1-6	TRBV5-5	.
CASSPMTSGGGYEQYF	TGTGCCAGCTCACCAATGACTAGCGGGGGAGGTTACGAGCAGTACTTC	.	TRBJ2-7	TRBV18	TRBD2
CASYSQSSYEQYF	TGTGCCAGCTATTCCCAGAGCTCCTACGAGCAGTACTTC	.	TRBJ2-7	TRBV6-5	.
CASSLAGTGTGNTIYF	TGTGCCAGCAGCCTCGCAGGGACAGGCACGGGAAACACCATATATTTT	.	TRBJ1-3	TRBV7-2	TRBD1
CASSDSYGGNEQFF	TGTGCCAGCAGTGACTCGTACGGGGGTAATGAGCAGTTCTTC	.	TRBJ2-1	TRBV6-4	.
CASSLDQGADTQYF	TGTGCCAGCAGCTTGGATCAGGGAGCAGATACGCAGTATTTT	.	TRBJ2-3	TRBV5-5	.
CASSETGPSYGYTF	TGTGCCAGCAGTGAAACGGGCCCCTCCTATGGCTACACCTTC	once	TRBJ1-2	TRBV6-1	.
CASSQDMGLNTEAFF	TGTGCCAGCAGCCAAGATATGGGACTGAACACTGAAGCTTTCTTT	once	TRBJ1-1	TRBV14	.
CASSLSERREQFF	TGTGCCAGCAGCTTGAGTGAACGTAGGGAGCAGTTCTTC	.	TRBJ2-1	TRBV7-2	.
CASSLSIDRSYGYTF	TGTGCCAGCAGCCTGTCAATTGACAGATCCTATGGCTACACCTTC	.	TRBJ1-2	TRBV9	.
CASSSNTQVTEQYF	TGCGCCAGCAGCAGCAACACACAGGTCACCGAGCAGTACTTC	.	TRBJ2-7	TRBV5-1	.
CAWSQTGYGYTF	TGTGCCTGGAGTCAGACAGGGTATGGCTACACCTTC	.	TRBJ1-2	TRBV30	TRBD1
CAWSVYHNEQYF	TGTGCCTGGAGTGTATATCATAACGAGCAGTACTTC	.	TRBJ2-7	TRBV30	.
CASSYSDRVFHEQYF	TGTGCCAGCAGTTACTCTGACAGGGTTTTCCACGAGCAGTACTTC	once	TRBJ2-7	TRBV6-2/TRBV6-3	TRBD1
CASSNGWEGAETQYF	TGTGCCAGCAGCAACGGGTGGGAGGGAGCGGAGACCCAGTACTTC	once	TRBJ2-5	TRBV7-9	TRBD2
CASSPEGRPREAFF	TGTGCCAGCAGTCCAGAAGGACGTCCTCGAGAAGCTTTCTTT	.	TRBJ1-1	TRBV6-5	.
CASRTTPEAGEKLFF	TGTGCCAGCAGAACTACCCCCGAGGCAGGTGAAAAACTGTTTTTT	.	TRBJ1-4	TRBV28	.
CASSPREPSGYTF	TGTGCCAGTAGTCCTCGGGAACCGTCCGGCTACACCTTC	.	TRBJ1-2	TRBV19	.
CASSFGTPNTEAFF	TGTGCCAGCAGTTTCGGGACCCCGAACACTGAAGCTTTCTTT	.	TRBJ1-1	TRBV7-9	.
CAWREGAGETQYF	TGTGCCTGGAGAGAGGGGGCCGGTGAGACCCAGTACTTC	.	TRBJ2-5	TRBV30	TRBD1
CASSLGPPGLSNEKLFF	TGTGCCAGCAGTTTGGGGCCTCCGGGGTTGAGCAATGAAAAACTGTTTTTT	.	TRBJ1-4	TRBV27	.
CASRNRVGNQPQHF	TGTGCCAGCAGGAACAGGGTGGGCAATCAGCCCCAGCATTTT	.	TRBJ1-5	TRBV2	.
CASTWSESTDTQYF	TGTGCCAGCACGTGGTCAGAAAGCACAGATACGCAGTATTTT	.	TRBJ2-3	TRBV9	.
CASSGPRRLYEQYF	TGTGCCAGCAGTGGGCCCAGGAGGCTCTACGAGCAGTACTTC	once	TRBJ2-7	TRBV2	.
CASRARGGNTIYF	TGTGCCAGCAGGGCCAGGGGAGGAAACACCATATATTTT	.	TRBJ1-3	TRBV7-2	.
CASSVSSRGLGGYTF	TGTGCCAGCAGCGTATCCTCAAGGGGGTTGGGAGGCTACACCTTC	.	TRBJ1-2	TRBV9	.
CASSIGRTEAFF	TGTGCCAGCAGCATAGGGAGAACTGAAGCTTTCTTT	.	TRBJ1-1	TRBV25-1	.
CASSQDPLGRGAIDGYTF	TGCGCCAGCAGCCAAGATCCTCTGGGCAGGGGGGCGATCGATGGCTACACCTTC	.	TRBJ1-2	TRBV4-1	TRBD1